A selection of T cell receptor beta chains follows, all from one sample in a study of blood T cell repertoires in COVID-19. Sequencing used immunoSEQ multiplex PCR; TCRdb keeps in-frame clones, though not all of them. The sample holds about 260,000 clones, over 75% seen once. The sample consisted of peripheral blood. These receptors came from a human donor in a cohort sampled during active COVID-19. CDR3s include the opening cysteine and the closing phenylalanine or tryptophan. D genes are given only for firm matches. Only part of the rows carry a size: once, few, many, or a class if the clone is expanded.

size: NA
J: TRBJ1-6
D: TRBD1
V: TRBV6-8
DNA: TGTGCCAGCAGTTACCCCGACAGGGGTTGGAATTCACCCCTCCACTTT
CDR3: CASSYPDRGWNSPLHF

size: many
J: TRBJ2-1
D: NA
V: TRBV4-2
DNA: TGTGCCAGCAGCCAAGCTATAGCGGAAGACTACAATGAGCAGTTCTTC
CDR3: CASSQAIAEDYNEQFF

size: few
J: TRBJ2-3
D: TRBD1
V: TRBV7-9
DNA: TGTGCCAGCAGCTTATGGGACAGGGGGGGAGATACGCAGTATTTT
CDR3: CASSLWDRGGDTQYF

size: NA
J: TRBJ2-7
D: TRBD2
V: TRBV4-2
DNA: TGTGCCAGCAGCCAAGATTCGCGGGAGCCCCACGAGCAGTACTTC
CDR3: CASSQDSREPHEQYF

size: NA
J: TRBJ1-3
D: NA
V: TRBV5-1
DNA: TGCGCCAGCAGTACCGAGCTGAGCTCTGGAAACACCATATATTTT
CDR3: CASSTELSSGNTIYF

size: NA
J: TRBJ2-3
D: NA
V: TRBV7-3
DNA: TGTGCCAGCAGCTCCCTGAGCACAGATACGCAGTATTTT
CDR3: CASSSLSTDTQYF

size: once
J: TRBJ1-5
D: TRBD1
V: TRBV6-5
DNA: TGTGCCAGCAGTTACGGGGACAGCCAGCATTTT
CDR3: CASSYGDSQHF

size: NA
J: TRBJ1-2
D: NA
V: TRBV6-2/TRBV6-3
DNA: TGTGCCAGCAGTTACGGGCAGGGGCTTGGCTACACCTTC
CDR3: CASSYGQGLGYTF

size: NA
J: TRBJ2-7
D: NA
V: TRBV6-5
DNA: TGTGCCAGCAGTTACAAAGGAGGCGCCTCCTACGAGCAGTACTTC
CDR3: CASSYKGGASYEQYF

size: NA
J: TRBJ2-1
D: TRBD2
V: TRBV18
DNA: TGTGCCAGCTCACCCCTGACTAGCGGGAGGAGTGAGCAGTTCTTC
CDR3: CASSPLTSGRSEQFF

size: NA
J: TRBJ2-7
D: NA
V: TRBV9
DNA: TGTGCCAGCAGCGTAGCTCAGGGCTACGAGCAGTACTTC
CDR3: CASSVAQGYEQYF

size: NA
J: TRBJ1-2
D: TRBD1
V: TRBV27
DNA: TGTGCCAGCAGTTCTCAGCCAGGGGGTGGCTACACCTTC
CDR3: CASSSQPGGGYTF

size: NA
J: TRBJ1-2
D: NA
V: TRBV6-6
DNA: TGTGCCAGCAGTTACCAGGGGTCTATTTATGGCTACACCTTC
CDR3: CASSYQGSIYGYTF

size: NA
J: TRBJ1-1
D: NA
V: TRBV5-1
DNA: TGCGCCAGCAGCTCTATCATTAACACTGAAGCTTTCTTT
CDR3: CASSSIINTEAFF

size: once
J: TRBJ2-5
D: NA
V: TRBV5-4
DNA: TGTGCCAGCAGCTTGGTGCAGGGGCTAACTATGGAGACCCAGTACTTC
CDR3: CASSLVQGLTMETQYF

size: NA
J: TRBJ1-6
D: NA
V: TRBV4-2
DNA: TGTGCCAGCAGCCAAGATCAGGTTTCACCCCTCCACTTT
CDR3: CASSQDQVSPLHF

size: NA
J: TRBJ2-7
D: TRBD2
V: TRBV18
DNA: TGTGCCAGCTCACCCCCTTTGGGGGAGCGGGAGGGCCCGAGAAGGCTTCTCAGCTCCTACGAGCAGTACTTC
CDR3: CASSPPLGEREGPRRLLSSYEQYF

size: NA
J: TRBJ2-1
D: TRBD2
V: TRBV11-3
DNA: TGTGCCAGCAGCGGAACGCCGACGGGACTAGCGGGTGGTGAGCAGTTCTTC
CDR3: CASSGTPTGLAGGEQFF

size: NA
J: TRBJ2-5
D: NA
V: TRBV7-8
DNA: TGTGCCAGCAGCTTAGGGGGACTGCAAGAGACCCAGTACTTC
CDR3: CASSLGGLQETQYF

size: NA
J: TRBJ2-5
D: NA
V: TRBV18
DNA: TGTGCCAGCTCACCGAAGCAACAAGAGACCCAGTACTTC
CDR3: CASSPKQQETQYF

size: NA
J: TRBJ1-2
D: NA
V: TRBV25-1
DNA: TGTGCCAGCAGTGAGGGAGGTAACTATGGCTACACCTTC
CDR3: CASSEGGNYGYTF

size: NA
J: TRBJ2-3
D: NA
V: TRBV3-1/TRBV3-2
DNA: TGTGCCAGCAGCCACTCGCTTGCTTCGAGGCGGCGTGCGGGTACGCAGTATTTT
CDR3: CASSHSLASRRRAGTQYF

size: NA
J: TRBJ2-1
D: TRBD2
V: TRBV19
DNA: TGTGCCAGTACACTAGCGTACTACGTCAATGAGCAGTTCTTC
CDR3: CASTLAYYVNEQFF